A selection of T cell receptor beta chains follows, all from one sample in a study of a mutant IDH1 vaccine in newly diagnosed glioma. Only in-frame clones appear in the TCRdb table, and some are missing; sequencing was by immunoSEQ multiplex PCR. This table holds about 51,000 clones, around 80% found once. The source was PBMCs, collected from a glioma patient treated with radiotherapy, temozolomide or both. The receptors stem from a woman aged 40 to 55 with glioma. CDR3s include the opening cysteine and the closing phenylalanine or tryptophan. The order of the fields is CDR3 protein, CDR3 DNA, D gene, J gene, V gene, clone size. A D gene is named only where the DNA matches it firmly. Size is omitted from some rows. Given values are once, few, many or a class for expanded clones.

CAWRGRFNTGELFF,TGTGCCTGGAGGGGACGGTTCAACACCGGGGAGCTGTTTTTT,.,TRBJ2-2,TRBV30,.
CASIRTGTTEAFF,TGTGCCAGCATCCGGACAGGGACCACTGAAGCTTTCTTT,TRBD1,TRBJ1-1,TRBV5-6,.
CASSLGGTSTDTQYF,TGTGCCAGCAGCTTAGGGGGGACATCCACAGATACGCAGTATTTT,.,TRBJ2-3,TRBV7-9,.
CASSLEPGTRNEKLFF,TGTGCCAGCAGCTTGGAACCCGGGACACGAAATGAAAAACTGTTTTTT,.,TRBJ1-4,TRBV5-4,.
CASSLERARHEQYF,TGTGCCAGCAGCTTGGAACGGGCTCGCCACGAGCAGTACTTC,.,TRBJ2-7,TRBV5-5,once
CASSSKGASTSYEQYF,TGTGCCAGCAGCTCAAAGGGGGCAAGTACCTCCTACGAGCAGTACTTC,TRBD1,TRBJ2-7,TRBV11-2,.
CASSLEGTGSDEAFF,TGCGCCAGCAGCTTGGAAGGGACAGGTTCTGATGAAGCTTTCTTT,TRBD1,TRBJ1-1,TRBV5-1,few
CASSSLGRGSSEKLFF,TGTGCCAGCAGCTCCCTCGGTAGGGGTTCTTCTGAAAAACTGTTTTTT,.,TRBJ1-4,TRBV13,.
CAWAGTRHEKLFF,TGTGCCTGGGCCGGGACACGCCATGAAAAACTGTTTTTT,.,TRBJ1-4,TRBV30,.
CATQRGAGTYEQYF,TGTGCCACCCAAAGGGGGGCAGGGACCTACGAGCAGTACTTC,.,TRBJ2-7,TRBV27,.
CASSPRGQGEQYF,TGTGCCAGCAGTCCACGGGGACAGGGGGAGCAGTACTTC,TRBD1,TRBJ2-7,TRBV6-6,once
CASSFVVTESYGYTF,TGTGCCAGCAGTTTCGTTGTGACGGAAAGCTATGGCTACACCTTC,.,TRBJ1-2,TRBV6-6,.
CASGPLLGGEKYEQYF,TGTGCTAGTGGTCCCTTGCTCGGGGGGGAGAAATACGAGCAGTACTTC,TRBD2,TRBJ2-7,TRBV12-5,few
CASSLVEAAGNTIYF,TGTGCCAGTAGTTTAGTGGAAGCAGCTGGAAACACCATATATTTT,.,TRBJ1-3,TRBV19,.
CAISLLTSGGGNNEQFF,TGTGCCATCAGCCTACTGACTAGCGGGGGTGGGAACAATGAGCAGTTCTTC,TRBD2,TRBJ2-1,TRBV10-3,few
CASSERQGYSNEQFF,TGTGCCAGCAGTGAACGCCAGGGTTATAGCAATGAGCAGTTCTTC,.,TRBJ2-1,TRBV6-1,.
CASSPRGRTASYNEQFF,TGCGCCAGCAGCCCTAGGGGGCGGACAGCCTCCTACAATGAGCAGTTCTTC,TRBD1,TRBJ2-1,TRBV5-1,.
CASSERVEGRGYEQYF,TGTGCCAGCAGTGAAAGGGTGGAGGGAAGGGGCTACGAGCAGTACTTC,.,TRBJ2-7,TRBV6-1,.
CASSYEGPAGELFF,TGTGCCAGCAGTTACGAGGGGCCGGCCGGGGAGCTGTTTTTT,.,TRBJ2-2,TRBV6-6,.
CASSPREGPGGQPQHF,TGTGCCAGCAGCCCGCGGGAGGGCCCGGGCGGTCAGCCCCAGCATTTT,.,TRBJ1-5,TRBV7-9,.
CAWNRGTAEAFF,TGTGCCTGGAACAGGGGCACCGCTGAAGCTTTCTTT,TRBD1,TRBJ1-1,TRBV30,few
CASAVTSGPEQYF,TGTGCCAGCGCCGTTACTTCTGGGCCCGAGCAGTACTTC,.,TRBJ2-7,TRBV27,.
CASSDRVTQPQHF,TGTGCCAGTAGTGACAGGGTCACTCAGCCCCAGCATTTT,TRBD1,TRBJ1-5,TRBV19,.
CASSILLTYEQYF,TGTGCCAGTAGTATCCTTCTTACCTACGAGCAGTACTTC,.,TRBJ2-7,TRBV19,.
CASTGQQGTEAFF,TGCGCCAGCACGGGACAACAGGGGACTGAAGCTTTCTTT,TRBD1,TRBJ1-1,TRBV5-1,few
CASTQGSGRTEAFF,TGTGCCAGCACTCAGGGGTCAGGGAGGACTGAAGCTTTCTTT,.,TRBJ1-1,TRBV2,once
CASSQAALGYNEQFF,TGCGCCAGCAGCCAAGCAGCATTAGGCTACAATGAGCAGTTCTTC,.,TRBJ2-1,TRBV4-1,.
CASSPYGTSGNTIYF,TGTGCCAGTAGTCCATACGGGACGTCTGGAAACACCATATATTTT,.,TRBJ1-3,TRBV19,.